These 23 T cell receptor beta chains were sequenced from one sample in a study of T cells after posttransplantation cyclophosphamide. Only in-frame clones appear in the TCRdb table, and some are missing; sequencing was by immunoSEQ multiplex PCR. This sample carries some 23,000 clones, none of them present only once. The sequencing sample was made of PBMCs. The receptors were sampled from a woman aged 50 to 65 in good health, CMV-negative, and a related stem cell transplant donor.

This clone was counted at least ten times. The chain joins TRBV5-1 to TRBJ2-7, with a weak D call TRBD2 (5 bases). V was shortened by 4 bases and J by 7 bases, with 18 bases between the two germline ends. CDR3 length: 14 residues. CDR1 is SGHRS, CDR2 YFSETQ, per germline. The CDR3 nucleotides read TGCGCCAGCAGCAGCACGGGATCTTCTCGGGAGCAGTACTTC. Its protein is CASSSTGSSREQYF.

This clone has ten or more counts. The chain is built from TRBV25-1 and TRBJ2-1; TRBD1 matches at 8 bases. The CDR3 runs to 16 residues. Germline V gene sequence: CDR1 MGHDK, CDR2 SYGVNS. Unmatched junction bases numbered 11, after V lost 1 base and J lost 9 bases. CDR3 amino acids: CASSELDRDRISEQFF. The DNA for the CDR3 is TGTGCCAGCAGTGAATTGGATAGGGACAGGATCAGTGAGCAGTTCTTC.

This clone was picked up many times. The chain links TRBV19 to TRBJ1-4; 7 bases line up with TRBD1. V shed 5 bases and J 7 bases; nucleotides not matched to a gene: 7. This CDR3 has 14 amino acids. The germline V gene encodes CDR1 LNHDA and CDR2 SQIVND (reference sequence). The CDR3 reads CASSQDRVVEKLFF. The CDR3 nucleotides read TGTGCCAGTAGTCAAGACAGGGTGGTTGAAAAACTGTTTTTT.

This clone was seen ten or more times. The chain combines TRBV5-6 with TRBJ2-3; a weak D match, TRBD2 (6 bases). Trimming pared 0 bases from V and 0 bases from J, leaving 11 bases between. The CDR3 length is 16 residues. Germline values: CDR1 SGHDT, CDR2 YYEEEE. The CDR3 region has the DNA TGTGCCAGCAGCTTGGGTAGCGGTCCTAGCACAGATACGCAGTATTTT. It is translated as CASSLGSGPSTDTQYF.

This clone was observed at least ten times. The rearrangement joins TRBV4-3 to TRBJ1-2; a possible D gene is TRBD1 (5 bases). The V end lost 0 bases, the J end lost 4 bases, and 12 bases lay between the germline ends. The CDR3 totals 15 residues. Germline CDR1 is LGHNA and CDR2 is YSLEER. The CDR3 coding sequence is TGCGCCAGCAGCCAAGACAGGGTCGGAAGCTATGGCTACACCTTC. Protein: CASSQDRVGSYGYTF.

This clone was observed at least ten times. The V call is TRBV28, the J call TRBJ1-1; a weak D match, TRBD1 (5 bases). Trimming took off 3 bases at V and 3 bases at J, with 17 bases between the two ends. CDR1 MDHEN and CDR2 SYDVKM come from the germline V gene. This CDR3 has 16 amino acids. CDR3 coding DNA: TGTGCCAGCAGTTTTCCCGCGTGGGGGGGGGACACTGAAGCTTTCTTT. It is translated as CASSFPAWGGDTEAFF. Drawing the rest from reference TRBV28 and TRBJ1-1, the complete variable domain is DVKVTQSSRYLVKRTGEKVFLECVQDMDHENMFWYRQDPGLGLRLIYFSYDVKMKEKGDIPEGYSVSREKKERFSLILESASTNQTSMYLCASSFPAWGGDTEAFFGQGTRLTVV.

The table lists this clone with many counts. This sequence joins TRBV6-1 and TRBJ2-1, with 9 bases fitting TRBD2. The V gene's germline CDR1 is MNHNS and CDR2 SASEGT. Unmatched junction bases numbered 5, after V lost 1 base and J lost 7 bases. This CDR3 has 15 amino acids. In DNA form, the CDR3 reads TGTGCCAGCAGTGAAGGGCTAGCGGGGCCTAATGAGCAGTTCTTC. This translates into CASSEGLAGPNEQFF.

This clone has a count of ten or more. Other DNA sequences in the sample encode the same CDR3. The chain joins TRBV6-5 to TRBJ2-7, with 7 positions matching TRBD1. This CDR3 has 15 amino acids. Trimming took 5 bases from V and 1 from J; bases not matched to a gene: 8. Germline V lookup: CDR1 MNHEY, CDR2 SVGAGI. The CDR3 region has the DNA TGTGCCAGCAGTCCCGGGACAGCACCATCCTACGAGCAGTACTTC. This sequence encodes CASSPGTAPSYEQYF.

At least ten counts were recorded for this clone. This rearrangement joins TRBV18 to TRBJ2-2; tentative D call: TRBD1 (6 bases). Germline V gene data show CDR1 as KGHSH and CDR2 as LQKENI. Trimming removed 1 base from V and 1 base from J, with 7 bases in between. The CDR3 spans 15 residues. The DNA of the CDR3 is TGTGCCAGCTCACCACGCAGGGGGAACACCGGGGAGCTGTTTTTT. This encodes CASSPRRGNTGELFF.

This clone was recorded many times. The V and J genes are TRBV6-1 and TRBJ2-7; 7 bases map to TRBD1. This CDR3 contains 14 residues. Germline trimming cut 8 bases from V and 1 base from J; bases unmatched to any gene: 8. Germline V CDR1 and CDR2: MNHNS, SASEGT. In DNA, the CDR3 is TGTGCCAGCTTCGGACAGGAGCTTTCCTACGAGCAGTACTTC. The encoded protein is CASFGQELSYEQYF.

The sample holds many counts of this clone. The J gene is TRBJ2-1, the V gene TRBV4-1; D unresolved. V was shortened by 1 base and J by 0 bases, with 10 bases between the two germline ends. Per germline, CDR1 MGHRA and CDR2 YSYEKL. This CDR3 comprises 16 residues. As DNA, the CDR3 is TGCGCCAGCAGCCAAGGCGTCGAGGTCTCCTACAATGAGCAGTTCTTC. Its translation: CASSQGVEVSYNEQFF.

In its sample, this clone was seen many times. The chain combines TRBV19 with TRBJ2-1, with D maybe TRBD1 (5 bases). The V and J ends lost 5 bases and 5 bases respectively, with 10 bases between them. Germline V lookup: CDR1 LNHDA, CDR2 SQIVND (reference sequence). The CDR3 consists of 13 residues. CDR3 coding DNA: TGTGCCAGTAGTCTACAGGTCCACAATGAGCAGTTCTTC. This gives the protein CASSLQVHNEQFF.

In its sample, this clone was seen many times. In DNA form, the CDR3 reads TGTGCCAGCAGCGAGGGGGACGGACAAGAGACCCAGTACTTC. This encodes CASSEGDGQETQYF. The V gene is TRBV9, the J gene TRBJ2-5, with D tentatively TRBD1 (6 bases). This CDR3 has 14 residues. Trimming pared 3 bases from V and 2 bases from J, leaving 11 bases between. Germline CDR1 reads SGDLS; CDR2 reads YYNGEE.

There are many counts of this clone. One junction end does not reproduce the germline sequence, and a read error may be involved. This chain links TRBV28 with TRBJ2-1; D is undetermined. CDR1 and CDR2 (germline): MDHEN, SYDVKM. This CDR3 region has 11 residues. DNA for the CDR3: TGTGCCACCGACATCTACGATGAGCAGTTCTTC. Translation: CATDIYDEQFF. The entire variable domain, with the rest obtained from reference TRBV28 and TRBJ2-1, is as follows: DVKVTQSSRYLVKRTGEKVFLECVQDMDHENMFWYRQDPGLGLRLIYFSYDVKMKEKGDIPEGYSVSREKKERFSLILESASTNQTSMYLCATDIYDEQFFGPGTRLTVL.

This clone has a count of ten or more. The genes are TRBV7-2 and TRBJ2-3, with TRBD1 matching 8 bases. The CDR3 extends over 14 amino acids. The V gene's germline CDR1 is SGHTA and CDR2 FQGNSA. The V gene end was trimmed by 3 bases and the J gene end by 4 bases; junction bases not matched to a gene: 3. The DNA for the CDR3 is TGTGCCAGCAGCTTCAGGGGGCAGGCAGATACGCAGTATTTT. Translated, it gives CASSFRGQADTQYF.

This clone was seen many times. The chain combines TRBV2 with TRBJ1-5; possible D gene TRBD1, 6 bases. V lost 2 bases and J lost 7, with 15 bases in between. The CDR3 extends over 15 amino acids. Germline values: CDR1 SNHLY, CDR2 FYNNEI. The CDR3 sequence: CASSEMGGGGQPQHF. The CDR3 nucleotides read TGTGCCAGCAGTGAAATGGGAGGGGGTGGACAGCCCCAGCATTTT.

This clone was seen more than once but under ten times. CDR3 sequence (DNA): TGTGCCAGCAGCCCCGGTGGGACTAGCGGGGGCCCGGGTGGTTACGAGCAGTACTTC. Translated: CASSPGGTSGGPGGYEQYF. The chain recombines TRBV5-4 with TRBJ2-5; 14 bases fit TRBD2. The J call is in doubt because the DNA end fits TRBJ2-7 better. Germline CDR1 reads SGHNT; CDR2 reads YYREEE (reference sequence). This CDR3 has 19 amino acids.

This clone was seen many times. The same CDR3 can be traced to other DNA sequences in this sample. The chain uses TRBV19 and TRBJ2-7, with 9 bases aligning to TRBD1. After removal of 9 bases from V and 3 bases from J, the junction contained 3 bases not matched to a gene. CDR3 length: 12 residues. CDR1 is LNHDA, CDR2 SQIVND, per germline (reference sequence). The CDR3: CASRDRDYEQYF. The CDR3 DNA is TGTGCCAGCCGGGACAGGGACTACGAGCAGTACTTC.

This clone was counted ten times or more. V gene TRBV28 combines with J gene TRBJ1-2; D not resolved. Trimming stripped 3 bases from V and 0 bases from J, with 11 bases between. The CDR3 extends over 15 amino acids. Per germline, CDR1 MDHEN and CDR2 SYDVKM. Written as DNA, the CDR3 is TGTGCCAGCAGTTTGGCAGGCCTTGCTAACTATGGCTACACCTTC. It translates to CASSLAGLANYGYTF.

This clone was picked up many times. Here the CDR3 DNA reads TGCGCCAGCAGCCCCGGACAGGGGGCCGGCGGGGAGCTGTTTTTT. This codes for CASSPGQGAGGELFF. The chain employs TRBV5-1 and TRBJ2-2; 11 bases align to TRBD1. With 4 bases clipped from V and 7 bases from J, the junction kept 6 bases outside the gene matches. The germline V gene encodes CDR1 SGHRS and CDR2 YFSETQ. This CDR3 contains 15 residues.

This clone was seen repeatedly, ten times or more. V is TRBV18 and J is TRBJ1-6; D may be TRBD1 (6 bases). The CDR3 is made up of 17 amino acids. V lost 3 bases, J lost 0 bases, and 12 bases lay in between. Germline CDR1 and CDR2: KGHSH and LQKENI. CDR3 DNA: TGTGCCAGCTCACCGGGACACCTGAGCTCCTATAATTCACCCCTCCACTTT. Translated: CASSPGHLSSYNSPLHF.

There are many counts of this clone. The chain combines TRBV7-9 with TRBJ2-7; a weak D match, TRBD1 (5 bases). Germline assignment: CDR1 SEHNR and CDR2 FQNEAQ (reference sequence). V lost 1 base, J lost 4 bases, and 8 bases lay in between. This CDR3 contains 13 residues. The CDR3 nucleotides read TGTGCCAGCAGCTTAGAGACAGTTTACGAGCAGTACTTC. Residues: CASSLETVYEQYF.

The sample holds many counts of this clone. This chain links TRBV2 with TRBJ2-3, with TRBD1 matching 7 bases. This CDR3 contains 14 residues. V lost 7 bases and J lost 2; bases outside the gene matches: 6. CDR1 and CDR2 from the germline V gene are SNHLY and FYNNEI. DNA of the CDR3: TGTGCCAGCACAAGACAGGGAACCACAGATACGCAGTATTTT. Protein: CASTRQGTTDTQYF. The full variable domain, with the rest looked up from reference TRBV2 and TRBJ2-3, is EPEVTQTPSHQVTQMGQEVILRCVPISNHLYFYWYRQILGQKVEFLVSFYNNEISEKSEIFDDQFSVERPDGSNFTLKIRSTKLEDSAMYFCASTRQGTTDTQYFGPGTRLTVL.